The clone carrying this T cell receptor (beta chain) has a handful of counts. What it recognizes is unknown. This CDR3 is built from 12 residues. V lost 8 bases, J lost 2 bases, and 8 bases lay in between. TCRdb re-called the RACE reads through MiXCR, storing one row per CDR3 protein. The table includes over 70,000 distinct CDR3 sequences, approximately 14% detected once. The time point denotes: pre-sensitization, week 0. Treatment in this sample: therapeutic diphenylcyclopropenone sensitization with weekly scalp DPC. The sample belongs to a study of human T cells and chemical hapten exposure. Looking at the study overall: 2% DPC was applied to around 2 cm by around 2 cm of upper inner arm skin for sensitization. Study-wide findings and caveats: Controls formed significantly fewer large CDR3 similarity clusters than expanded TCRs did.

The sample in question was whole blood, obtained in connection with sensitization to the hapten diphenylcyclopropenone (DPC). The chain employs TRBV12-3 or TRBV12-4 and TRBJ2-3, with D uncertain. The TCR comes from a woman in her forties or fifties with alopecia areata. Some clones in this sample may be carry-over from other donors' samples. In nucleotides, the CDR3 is TGTGCCAGCCTTTTGACCACAGATACGCAGTATTTT. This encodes CASLLTTDTQYF.